This T cell receptor beta chain was sequenced for a study of blood T cell repertoires in COVID-19. Study context: Sites in the United States, Italy and Spain provided acute and convalescent COVID-19 samples. In each case, the material was cDNA or gDNA derived from T cells, B-cell-depleted T cells, or PBMCs.

The CDR3 is 15 amino acids. CDR1 and CDR2 (germline): SGHDT, YYEEEE. V lost 5 bases and J lost 3; bases outside the gene matches: 11. Study processing details: Amplification of reference gene primers provided the estimated nucleated cell counts. TCRdb's table, derived via immunoSEQ multiplex PCR, lists solely in-frame clones and lacks some. D and trimming were read from the DNA, whereas the V and J calls and clone size are those reported in that table. The sample holds 110,000 to 150,000 clones, about 87% seen once. The sequence was obtained from a human donor in a cohort sampled during active COVID-19. Sequenced sample: peripheral blood. The V gene is TRBV5-6, the J gene TRBJ2-7; TRBD1 matches at 7 bases. Here the CDR3 DNA reads TGTGCCAGCAGTCCCCAGACCGGGACAGTCTACGAGCAGTACTTC. Translating gives CASSPQTGTVYEQYF.